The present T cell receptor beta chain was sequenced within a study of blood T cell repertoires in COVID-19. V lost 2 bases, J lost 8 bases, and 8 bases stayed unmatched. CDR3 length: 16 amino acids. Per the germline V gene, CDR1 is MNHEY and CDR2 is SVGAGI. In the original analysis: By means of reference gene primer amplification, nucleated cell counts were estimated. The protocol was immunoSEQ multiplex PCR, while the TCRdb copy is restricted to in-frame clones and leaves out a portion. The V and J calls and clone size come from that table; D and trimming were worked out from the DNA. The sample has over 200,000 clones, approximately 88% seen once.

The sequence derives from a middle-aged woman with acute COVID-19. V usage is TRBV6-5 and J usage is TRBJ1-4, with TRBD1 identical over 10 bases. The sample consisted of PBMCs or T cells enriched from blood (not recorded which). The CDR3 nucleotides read TGTGCCAGCAGTTACGGTGACAGGGGGCGCAGGGAAAAACTGTTTTTT. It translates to CASSYGDRGRREKLFF.